The source of this T cell receptor beta chain is a study of early T cells in non-severe SARS-CoV-2 infection. At the level of the study: Chains were unpaired, as sequencing was done on bulk RNA from unsorted whole blood. Regarding the study as a whole: CD4 and private specificities were missed by VDJdb matching, which favored anti-spike CD8 responses.

This clonotype has a count of ten or more. Its antigen is currently unknown. This CDR3 is 16 amino acids long. Germline lookup yields CDR1 SGHAT and CDR2 FQNNGV. Trimming at V came to 5 bases and at J to 2 bases, leaving 7 bases not matched to a gene. In the library, individual cDNA molecules carried attached unique molecular identifiers. A single record per CDR3 protein comes from TCRdb applying MiXCR to the 5' RACE reads. The data contain under 55,000 distinct CDR3 sequences, 9.5% to 13% of them singletons. The clonotype originates from an adult who was a healthcare worker with PCR-confirmed SARS-CoV-2 infection or an uninfected control (not recorded which). Sequencing used whole blood. The chain combines TRBV11-2 with TRBJ2-5, with 11 positions matching TRBD1. The CDR3 nucleotides read TGTGCCAGCAGCCCCCGAGGGACAGGGGGGCAAGAGACCCAGTACTTC. Translating it yields CASSPRGTGGQETQYF.